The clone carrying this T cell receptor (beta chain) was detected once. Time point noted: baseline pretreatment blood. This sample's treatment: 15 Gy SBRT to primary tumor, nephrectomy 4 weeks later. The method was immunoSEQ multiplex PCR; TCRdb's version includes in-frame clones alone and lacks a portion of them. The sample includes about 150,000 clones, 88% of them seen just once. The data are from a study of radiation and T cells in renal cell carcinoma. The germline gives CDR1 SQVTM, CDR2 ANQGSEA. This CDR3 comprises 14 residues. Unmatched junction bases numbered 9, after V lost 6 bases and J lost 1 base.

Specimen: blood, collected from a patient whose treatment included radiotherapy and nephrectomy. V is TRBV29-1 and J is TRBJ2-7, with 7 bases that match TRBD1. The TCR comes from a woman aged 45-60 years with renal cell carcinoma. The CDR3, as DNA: TGCAGCGTCAGACCGAGGGGGCCGTCCTACGAGCAGTACTTC. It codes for CSVRPRGPSYEQYF.